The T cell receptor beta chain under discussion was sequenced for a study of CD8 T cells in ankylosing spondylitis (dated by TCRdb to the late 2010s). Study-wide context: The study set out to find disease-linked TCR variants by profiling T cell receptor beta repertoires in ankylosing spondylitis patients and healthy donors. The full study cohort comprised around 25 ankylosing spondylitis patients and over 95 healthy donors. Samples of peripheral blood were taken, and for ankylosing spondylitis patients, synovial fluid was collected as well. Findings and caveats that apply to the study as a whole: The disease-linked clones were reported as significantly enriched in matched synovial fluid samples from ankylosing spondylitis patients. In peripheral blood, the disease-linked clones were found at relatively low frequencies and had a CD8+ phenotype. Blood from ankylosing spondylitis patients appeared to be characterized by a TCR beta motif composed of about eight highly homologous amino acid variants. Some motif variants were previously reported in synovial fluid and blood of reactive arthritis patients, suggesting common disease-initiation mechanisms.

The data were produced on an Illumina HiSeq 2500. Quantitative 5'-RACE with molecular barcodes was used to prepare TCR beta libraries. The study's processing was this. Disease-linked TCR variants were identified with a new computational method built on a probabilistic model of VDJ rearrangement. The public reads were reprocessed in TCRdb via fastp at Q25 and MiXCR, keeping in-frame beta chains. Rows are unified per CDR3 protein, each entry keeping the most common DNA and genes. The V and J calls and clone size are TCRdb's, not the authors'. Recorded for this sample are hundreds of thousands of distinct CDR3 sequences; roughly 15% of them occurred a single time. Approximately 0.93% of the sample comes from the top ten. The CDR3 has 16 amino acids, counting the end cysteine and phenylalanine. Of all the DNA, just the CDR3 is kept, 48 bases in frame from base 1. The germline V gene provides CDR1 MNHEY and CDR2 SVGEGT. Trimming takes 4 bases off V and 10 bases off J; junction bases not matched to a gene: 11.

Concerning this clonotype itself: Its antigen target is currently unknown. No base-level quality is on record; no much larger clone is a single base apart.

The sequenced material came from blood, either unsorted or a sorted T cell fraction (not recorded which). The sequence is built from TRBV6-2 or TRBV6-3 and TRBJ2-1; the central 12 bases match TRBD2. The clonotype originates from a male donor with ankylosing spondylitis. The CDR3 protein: CASSFGLAGPQNEQFF. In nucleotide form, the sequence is TGTGCCAGCAGTTTCGGACTAGCGGGGCCCCAAAACGAGCAGTTCTTC.